The 13 T cell receptor beta chains below were found in one sample sequenced in a study of blood T cell repertoires in COVID-19. Some clones are missing from TCRdb's copy, which holds only in-frame ones; the method was immunoSEQ multiplex PCR. Altogether about 74,000 clones are present, more than 70% being singletons, with the ten largest covering 6% to 7.5%. The sequenced sample was peripheral blood. Every receptor here comes from a woman older than 75 with acute or convalescent COVID-19.

This chain uses TRBV18 with TRBJ1-2; D might be TRBD1 (5 bases). Between the trimmed V and J ends, which lost 2 bases and 4 bases, there was a span of 14 bases. This CDR3 comprises 15 residues. Germline V gene sequence: CDR1 KGHSH, CDR2 LQKENI. The CDR3 loop is CASSPDTGTAYGYTF. The CDR3 DNA reads as TGTGCCAGCTCACCAGATACCGGGACTGCCTATGGCTACACCTTC.

This clone was picked up a small number of times. The chain has TRBV7-2 and TRBJ1-2; D remains unclear. Germline CDR1 is SGHTA and CDR2 is FQGNSA. The CDR3 length is 14 residues. V gave up 5 bases and J gave up 0 bases, with 10 bases separating them. The chain's CDR3 is CASSPTQTNYGYTF. CDR3 coding DNA: TGTGCCAGCAGCCCAACACAAACTAACTATGGCTACACCTTC.

The chain recombines TRBV9 with TRBJ2-3; possible D gene TRBD2, 7 bases. The CDR3 loop spans 15 amino acids. CDR1 is SGDLS and CDR2 is YYNGEE in the germline V gene. V was shortened by 5 bases and J by 3 bases, with 16 bases between the two germline ends. The CDR3, as DNA: TGTGCCAGCAGGCGTGGGGGGGCCGGGACAGATACGCAGTATTTT. Translated: CASRRGGAGTDTQYF.

The V call is TRBV7-3, the J call TRBJ2-3; 12 positions agree with TRBD2. V dropped 4 bases and J dropped 0; count of bases not matched to a gene: 5. The CDR3 extends over 17 amino acids. Germline V gives CDR1 SGHTA, CDR2 FQGTGA. The CDR3 sequence is CASSSSSGGVSTDTQYF. The CDR3 coding sequence is TGTGCCAGCAGCTCTTCTAGCGGGGGGGTTAGCACAGATACGCAGTATTTT.

The genes are TRBV14 and TRBJ1-1, with D maybe TRBD1 (5 bases). CDR1 and CDR2 (germline): SGHDN, FVKESK. The V end lost 4 bases, the J end lost 6 bases, and 15 bases lay between the germline ends. The CDR3 has 14 residues. CDR3 in DNA: TGTGCCAGCAGCCGGGACTTAACATCGGCTGAAGCTTTCTTT. Translating it yields CASSRDLTSAEAFF.

The chain carries TRBV19 and TRBJ2-7; weak D call: TRBD2 (5 bases). Germline CDR1 reads LNHDA; CDR2 reads SQIVND (reference sequence). CDR3 size: 15 residues. V lost 7 bases and J 1 base, leaving 17 bases between the germline ends. The CDR3 region has the DNA TGTGCCAGTAAAGAAATGGACTCCCGGTCCTACGAGCAGTACTTC. Encoded protein: CASKEMDSRSYEQYF.

The chain links TRBV5-1 to TRBJ2-1, with 11 bases fitting TRBD2. The CDR3 extends over 15 amino acids. J gave up 10 bases and V 4 bases, and 10 bases lay outside the gene matches. Germline assignment: CDR1 SGHRS and CDR2 YFSETQ. The CDR3 reads CASSPGLAGSGEQFF. In DNA, the CDR3 is TGCGCCAGCAGCCCAGGACTAGCGGGCAGCGGGGAGCAGTTCTTC.

This rearrangement joins TRBV18 to TRBJ2-5; a possible D gene is TRBD2 (6 bases). Looked up from germline, CDR1 is KGHSH and CDR2 is LQKENI. The CDR3 consists of 13 residues. Trimming took off 5 bases at V and 2 bases at J, with 9 bases between the two ends. The CDR3 spells CASSGGIQETQYF. As DNA, the CDR3 is TGTGCCAGCTCAGGGGGGATACAAGAGACCCAGTACTTC.

This clone was picked up a small number of times. The genes are TRBV3-1 (or the pseudogene TRBV3-2) and TRBJ2-2, with TRBD1 as a possible D gene (6 bases). CDR1 and CDR2 from the germline V gene are LGHDT and YNNKEL (reference sequence). The germline V and J ends were trimmed by 4 bases and 0 bases, with 12 bases remaining between them. The CDR3 is made up of 16 amino acids. This CDR3 reads CASSPQDSPNTGELFF. For the CDR3, the DNA is TGTGCCAGCAGCCCTCAGGACAGCCCGAACACCGGGGAGCTGTTTTTT.

The chain links TRBV6-5 to TRBJ2-6; tentatively, D is TRBD2 (6 bases). The CDR3 has 15 residues. Germline CDR1 is MNHEY and CDR2 is SVGAGI. V lost 6 bases and J lost 2, with 11 bases in between. The CDR3 nucleotides are TGTGCCAGCAGCGGCGGGAAGGCTGGGGCCAACGTCCTGACTTTC. Translating it yields CASSGGKAGANVLTF.

A single count supports this clone. The rearrangement uses TRBV27 and TRBJ2-1, with TRBD1 as a possible D gene (6 bases). CDR1 MNHEY and CDR2 SMNVEV come from the germline V gene (reference sequence). Trimming took off 6 bases at V and 4 bases at J, with 19 bases between the two ends. This CDR3 region has 16 residues. CDR3 DNA sequence: TGTGCCAGCAGCCGACGGGACATGCCGAAATACAATGAGCAGTTCTTC. This sequence encodes CASSRRDMPKYNEQFF.

The chain recombines TRBV6-5 with TRBJ1-1; the D gene is possibly TRBD1 (5 bases). The V gene's germline CDR1 is MNHEY and CDR2 SVGAGI. V was pared by 6 bases and J by 1 base, with 9 bases between. The CDR3 runs 13 residues. The CDR3 region is CASRQDPNTEAFF. CDR3 DNA sequence: TGTGCCAGCAGACAGGATCCGAACACTGAAGCTTTCTTT.

This clone was counted only a few times. The J gene is TRBJ2-2, the V gene TRBV7-3; D perhaps matches TRBD2 (5 bases). Germline CDR1 SGHTA, CDR2 FQGTGA. This CDR3 region has 13 residues. V lost 6 bases to trimming and J lost 3 bases, with 8 bases between them. CDR3 in amino acids: CASRTGDTGELFF. CDR3 DNA sequence: TGTGCCAGCAGAACCGGGGACACCGGGGAGCTGTTTTTT. Supplemented by reference TRBV7-3 and TRBJ2-2, the full variable domain reads GAGVSQTPSNKVTEKGKYVELRCDPISGHTALYWYRQSLGQGPEFLIYFQGTGAADDSGLPNDRFFAVRPEGSVSTLKIQRTERGDSAVYLCASRTGDTGELFFGEGSRLTVL.